This T cell receptor (beta chain) was profiled in a study of blood T cell repertoires in COVID-19. The overall study: Samples came from the United States, Italy and Spain, spanning acute and convalescent COVID-19. The analysed material was cDNA or gDNA that came from T cells, B-cell-depleted T cells, or PBMCs.

V was pared by 1 base and J by 6 bases, with 5 bases of the junction left unmatched. Germline V gene lookup returns CDR1 GTSNPN and CDR2 SVGIG (reference sequence). The CDR3 runs to 13 residues. Original handling: Reference gene primer amplification gave nucleated cell count estimates. Assay used: immunoSEQ multiplex PCR; TCRdb lists only in-frame clones, some missing. Clone size and V and J calls were adopted from that table, with D and trimming inferred from the DNA. The sample has roughly 100,000 clones; approximately 88% are singletons. The clonotype originates from a woman aged 55-75 years with acute or convalescent COVID-19. V gene TRBV30 combines with J gene TRBJ1-2, with 7 bases fitting TRBD1. The sequenced material came from peripheral blood. Here the CDR3 reads CAWSEDRVNGYTF. CDR3 nucleotide sequence: TGTGCCTGGAGTGAAGACAGGGTCAATGGCTACACCTTC.